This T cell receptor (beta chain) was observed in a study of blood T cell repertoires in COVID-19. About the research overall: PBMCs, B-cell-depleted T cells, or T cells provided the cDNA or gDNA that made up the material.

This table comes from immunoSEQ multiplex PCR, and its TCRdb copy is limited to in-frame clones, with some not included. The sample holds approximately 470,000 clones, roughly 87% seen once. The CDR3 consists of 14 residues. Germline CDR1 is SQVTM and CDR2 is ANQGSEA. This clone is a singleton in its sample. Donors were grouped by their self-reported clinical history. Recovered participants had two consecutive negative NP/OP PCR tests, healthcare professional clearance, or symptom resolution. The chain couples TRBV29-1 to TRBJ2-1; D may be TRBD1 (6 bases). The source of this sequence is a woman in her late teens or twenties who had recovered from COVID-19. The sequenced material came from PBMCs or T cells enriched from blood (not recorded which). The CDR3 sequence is CLVGRTEEYNEQFF. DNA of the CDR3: TGCCTAGTGGGGCGGACAGAGGAGTACAATGAGCAGTTCTTC.